These 21 T cell receptor beta chains were all obtained from the same sample, sequenced in a study of T cell responses to AZD1222 COVID-19 vaccine. Data came from immunoSEQ multiplex PCR; TCRdb stores just in-frame clones and leaves some out. The sample has about 140,000 clones; about 90% are singletons. Sequenced here: peripheral blood, sampled 28 days after the second dose of the MenACWY control vaccine. The receptors originated from an adult who received the MenACWY meningococcal vaccine as a control.

This chain links TRBV10-2 with TRBJ1-3; no reliable D call. The CDR3 has 15 residues. Trimming stripped 4 bases from V and 0 bases from J, with 10 bases between. The germline gives CDR1 WSHSY, CDR2 SAAADI. Written as DNA, the CDR3 is TGCGCCAGCAGTGTTTCTGTCTCCTCTGGAAACACCATATATTTT. It codes for CASSVSVSSGNTIYF.

J is TRBJ1-1 and V is TRBV28, with 7 bases aligning to TRBD1. CDR3 length: 15 residues. Germline trimming cut 6 bases from V and 2 bases from J; bases unmatched to any gene: 9. CDR1 MDHEN and CDR2 SYDVKM come from the germline V gene. CDR3 bases: TGTGCCAGCAGCAAAACCGGGACAGCTAACACTGAAGCTTTCTTT. Translating gives CASSKTGTANTEAFF. The full variable domain, with the rest looked up from reference TRBV28 and TRBJ1-1, is DVKVTQSSRYLVKRTGEKVFLECVQDMDHENMFWYRQDPGLGLRLIYFSYDVKMKEKGDIPEGYSVSREKKERFSLILESASTNQTSMYLCASSKTGTANTEAFFGQGTRLTVV.

Here the CDR3 reads CASRFGAGPSNEQYF. CDR3 bases: TGTGCAAGTCGCTTTGGTGCAGGGCCCTCCAACGAGCAGTACTTC. The chain carries TRBV12-2 and TRBJ2-7; the table assigns TRBD1, which was not confirmed against the DNA. TRBV12-2 is designated a pseudogene. This CDR3 comprises 15 residues.

Only one count was recorded for this clone. This chain joins TRBV28 and TRBJ2-2; D is unclear. This CDR3 is 15 amino acids long. Trimming took 8 bases from V and 1 from J, leaving 14 bases between them. Looked up from germline, CDR1 is MDHEN and CDR2 is SYDVKM. CDR3 coding DNA: TGTGCCAGCCTACCAGGCTCGGAGAACACCGGGGAGCTGTTTTTT. It yields the protein CASLPGSENTGELFF.

This rearrangement joins TRBV30 to TRBJ1-1, with TRBD1 identical over 7 bases. Germline CDR1 and CDR2: GTSNPN and SVGIG (reference sequence). The CDR3 is 16 residues long. V was clipped by 0 bases and J by 6 bases; unmatched bases: 13. The CDR3 DNA reads as TGTGCCTGGAGTGTAAGGGGAGGGGGCCTTGGGGCTGAAGCTTTCTTT. This gives the protein CAWSVRGGGLGAEAFF.

This clone was picked up a small number of times. The chain couples TRBV19 to TRBJ2-7; the match to TRBD2 covers 14 bases. This CDR3 comprises 14 residues. V shed 3 bases and J 6 bases; nucleotides not matched to a gene: 1. The germline V gene has CDR1 LNHDA and CDR2 SQIVND (reference sequence). CDR3 sequence: CASSMGLAGVEQYF. In nucleotides, the CDR3 is TGTGCCAGTAGTATGGGACTAGCGGGAGTCGAGCAGTACTTC.

The chain uses TRBV7-9 and TRBJ1-1; TRBD1 matches 8 bases. J was trimmed by 5 bases and V by 5 bases; bases with no gene match: 4. CDR1 and CDR2 from the germline V gene are SEHNR and FQNEAQ (reference sequence). This CDR3 is built from 13 residues. The CDR3 here is CASSRQGRTEAFF. DNA of the CDR3: TGTGCCAGCAGCCGACAGGGGCGGACTGAAGCTTTCTTT.

V and J are TRBV28 and TRBJ2-6; 8 nucleotides align to TRBD1. Germline V gives CDR1 MDHEN, CDR2 SYDVKM. CDR3 length: 17 residues. The V gene end was trimmed by 4 bases and the J gene end by 0 bases; junction bases not matched to a gene: 5. The CDR3 sequence: CASSSTGVVSGANVLTF. The CDR3 DNA is TGTGCCAGCAGTTCGACAGGGGTGGTCTCTGGGGCCAACGTCCTGACTTTC.

This chain connects TRBV4-3 to TRBJ1-4, with D unresolved. Deletions cut 1 base from V and 10 bases from J, with 10 bases between. The CDR3 runs to 13 residues. Germline lookup yields CDR1 LGHNA and CDR2 YSLEER. The CDR3, as DNA: TGCGCCAGCAGCCAAGTTCCTGTGGGAAAACTGTTTTTT. It specifies CASSQVPVGKLFF.

This clone was detected a few times. The chain is built from TRBV2 and TRBJ1-1; no firm D call. V was shortened by 7 bases and J by 6 bases, with 12 bases between the two germline ends. Germline V CDR1 and CDR2: SNHLY, FYNNEI. There are 12 residues in the CDR3. CDR3 amino acids: CASTYLSAEAFF. CDR3 nucleotide sequence: TGTGCCAGCACCTATCTTAGTGCTGAAGCTTTCTTT.

The rearrangement uses TRBV3-1 (or the pseudogene TRBV3-2) and TRBJ1-1; maybe TRBD1 (5 bases). Trimming took 2 bases from V and 2 from J, leaving 9 bases between them. This CDR3 has 14 amino acids. CDR1 is LGHDT and CDR2 is YNNKEL in the germline V gene (reference sequence). The CDR3 spells CASSQTDSNTEAFF. DNA for the CDR3: TGTGCCAGCAGCCAAACAGACAGCAACACTGAAGCTTTCTTT.

The chain carries TRBV3-1 (or the pseudogene TRBV3-2) and TRBJ1-2, with D unresolved. Germline CDR1 reads LGHDT; CDR2 reads YNNKEL (reference sequence). This CDR3 has 15 amino acids. Trimming shortened V by 2 bases and J by 0 bases, and 10 bases separated the two germline ends. The CDR3 here is CASSQRRSSNYGYTF. CDR3 nucleotide sequence: TGTGCCAGCAGCCAACGCCGCAGTTCTAACTATGGCTACACCTTC.

V and J are TRBV6-6 and TRBJ2-2, with TRBD1 matching over 7 bases. The CDR3 loop spans 14 amino acids. With 4 bases clipped from V and 4 bases from J, the junction kept 3 bases outside the gene matches. The germline gives CDR1 MNHNY, CDR2 SVGAGI (reference sequence). CDR3 amino acids: CASSSTGSTGELFF. The CDR3 nucleotides read TGTGCCAGCAGTTCGACAGGGAGCACCGGGGAGCTGTTTTTT.

V is TRBV7-3 and J is TRBJ2-4; 8 bases map to TRBD2. CDR3 size: 16 residues. With 4 bases clipped from V and 2 bases from J, the junction kept 7 bases outside the gene matches. Germline CDR1 is SGHTA and CDR2 is FQGTGA. This CDR3 is CASSSDGGAPKNIQYF. The CDR3 DNA sequence: TGTGCCAGCAGCTCGGACGGGGGGGCCCCCAAAAACATTCAGTACTTC.

This clone turned up a few times. The CDR3 spells CASSGRGGIGSEAFF. Written as DNA, the CDR3 is TGTGCCAGCAGCGGTCGTGGAGGGATCGGTTCTGAAGCTTTCTTT. The chain employs TRBV5-5 and TRBJ1-1; no firm D call. V was shortened by 4 bases and J by 6 bases, with 19 bases between the two germline ends. The CDR3 has 15 residues. Germline lookup yields CDR1 SGHKS and CDR2 YYEKEE (reference sequence).

V and J are TRBV2 and TRBJ2-7, with TRBD2 as a possible D gene (5 bases). The ends were cut back, 4 bases at V and 4 bases at J, with 8 bases in the middle. This CDR3 region has 12 residues. Germline values: CDR1 SNHLY, CDR2 FYNNEI. This CDR3 reads CASSVSGYEQYF. For the CDR3, the DNA is TGTGCCAGCAGTGTGTCGGGATACGAGCAGTACTTC.

The chain employs TRBV7-9 and TRBJ1-1; perhaps TRBD1 as D (5 bases). Germline CDR1 SEHNR, CDR2 FQNEAQ (reference sequence). The length of the CDR3 is 14 residues. Trimming pared 3 bases from V and 0 bases from J, leaving 8 bases between. The CDR3 protein is CASSFDSLNTEAFF. The DNA of the CDR3 is TGTGCCAGCAGCTTTGACAGTCTGAACACTGAAGCTTTCTTT.

The chain joins TRBV12-5 to TRBJ1-5, with no clear D. Trimming took off 3 bases at V and 3 bases at J, with 9 bases between the two ends. The length of the CDR3 is 14 residues. The germline V gene has CDR1 LGHNT and CDR2 FRNRAP. The CDR3 nucleotides read TGTGCTAGTGGTTTAGTTCCCTCCAATCAGCCCCAGCATTTT. Translated: CASGLVPSNQPQHF.

V gene TRBV7-3 combines with J gene TRBJ1-5; D gene unclear. V lost 2 bases, J lost 4 bases, and 9 bases lay in between. The CDR3 sequence is 14 residues long. Per germline, CDR1 SGHTA and CDR2 FQGTGA. The CDR3, as DNA: TGTGCCAGCAGCTTAGAACAGAAAAATCAGCCCCAGCATTTT. This gives the protein CASSLEQKNQPQHF.

The chain has TRBV6-5 and TRBJ1-1; D call uncertain. Trimming took 2 bases from V and 0 from J, leaving 13 bases between them. Germline values: CDR1 MNHEY, CDR2 SVGAGI. The CDR3 is 16 amino acids. DNA of the CDR3: TGTGCCAGCAGTTACGGGTTAGTCGGGATGAACACTGAAGCTTTCTTT. This translates into CASSYGLVGMNTEAFF.

The chain employs TRBV29-1 and TRBJ1-3; TRBD1 is a possible D gene (6 bases). The CDR3 length is 13 residues. Trimming shortened V by 3 bases and J by 2 bases, and 8 bases separated the two germline ends. Per germline, CDR1 SQVTM and CDR2 ANQGSEA. The CDR3 coding sequence is TGCAGCGTTGAGGAGGGGGCTGGAAACACCATATATTTT. Its translation is CSVEEGAGNTIYF.